The clone carrying this T cell receptor beta chain was seen a handful of times. The data stem from a study of blood T cell repertoires in COVID-19. Study-wide context: The origin of the acute and convalescent COVID-19 samples was the United States, Italy and Spain. T cells, B-cell-depleted T cells, or PBMCs provided the cDNA or gDNA that served as material.

Methods used by the authors: Amplification with reference gene primers provided the estimates of nucleated cell counts. Assay used: immunoSEQ multiplex PCR; TCRdb lists only in-frame clones, some missing. Clone size and V and J calls were adopted from that table, with D and trimming inferred from the DNA. The sample has 65,000 to 70,000 clones; more than 75% are singletons. J lost 12 bases, V lost 4 bases, and 17 bases had no gene match. The CDR3 covers 17 residues. Looked up from germline, CDR1 is MGHRA and CDR2 is YSYEKL. Material for sequencing was peripheral blood. The V gene is TRBV4-1, the J gene TRBJ2-1, with TRBD2 matching over 11 bases. This sequence originates from a woman in her sixties with acute or convalescent COVID-19. DNA of the CDR3: TGCGCCAGCAGCCCTTCCGCGACTAGCGGGACCACCGGGGGGCAGTTCTTC. It specifies CASSPSATSGTTGGQFF.